The 6 T cell receptor beta chains presented below share a single source sample, sequenced in a study of T cell repertoires in cytomegalovirus infection. TCRdb used MiXCR to reprocess the reads, holding one entry per CDR3 protein. The data contain a few hundred thousand distinct CDR3 sequences, around a sixth of them singletons. Sequenced material: PBMCs. The source is a human donor in good health (CMV status not recorded). Some clones in this sample may be carry-over from other donors' samples.

Many counts were recorded for this clonotype. CDR3 in amino acids: CASSSYGANTGELFF. The DNA for the CDR3 is TGTGCCAGCAGCTCATATGGCGCGAACACCGGGGAGCTGTTTTTT. The V call is TRBV7-9, the J call TRBJ2-2; D not resolved. Germline CDR1 reads SEHNR; CDR2 reads FQNEAQ (reference sequence). The V end was cut by 4 bases, the J end by 0 bases, with 9 bases between. The CDR3 extends over 15 amino acids.

This clonotype was picked up a small number of times. V and J are TRBV11-2 and TRBJ2-7; 7 nucleotides match TRBD2. Trimming at V came to 2 bases and at J to 4 bases, leaving 5 bases not matched to a gene. Germline CDR1 SGHAT, CDR2 FQNNGV. The CDR3 sequence is 14 residues long. In DNA form, the CDR3 reads TGTGCCAGCAGCTTAAGTCGCGGGGGATACGAGCAGTACTTC. Translated: CASSLSRGGYEQYF. Full variable domain (outside the CDR3, taken from reference TRBV11-2 and TRBJ2-7): EAGVAQSPRYKIIEKRQSVAFWCNPISGHATLYWYQQILGQGPKLLIQFQNNGVVDDSQLPKDRFSAERLKGVDSTLKIQPAKLEDSAVYLCASSLSRGGYEQYFGPGTRLTVT.

The rearrangement uses TRBV7-9 and TRBJ1-1; maybe TRBD1 (5 bases). Germline V gene sequence: CDR1 SEHNR, CDR2 FQNEAQ (reference sequence). V was trimmed by 1 base and J by 7 bases, leaving 13 bases between them. The CDR3 is made up of 14 amino acids. CDR3 region: CASSLGQGRDEAFF. CDR3 sequence (DNA): TGTGCCAGCAGCTTAGGGCAGGGAAGAGATGAAGCTTTCTTT. Full variable domain (remainder filled in from reference TRBV7-9 and TRBJ1-1): DTGVSQNPRHKITKRGQNVTFRCDPISEHNRLYWYRQTLGQGPEFLTYFQNEAQLEKSRLLSDRFSAERPKGSFSTLEIQRTEQGDSAMYLCASSLGQGRDEAFFGQGTRLTVV.

The sample holds many counts of this clonotype. The chain uses TRBV7-2 and TRBJ2-5; the match to TRBD2 covers 8 bases. This CDR3 region has 17 residues. Germline lookup yields CDR1 SGHTA and CDR2 FQGNSA. The V segment lost 4 bases and the J segment 0 bases; nucleotides outside the gene matches: 10. The CDR3 DNA is TGTGCCAGCAGCTCAACAGTTCTAGCGGGCAACCAAGAGACCCAGTACTTC. Protein: CASSSTVLAGNQETQYF.

The chain uses TRBV27 and TRBJ2-7, with 11 bases identical to TRBD2. Germline V lookup: CDR1 MNHEY, CDR2 SMNVEV (reference sequence). The CDR3 loop spans 16 amino acids. Losses at the gene ends were 4 bases for V and 0 bases for J; bases not matched to a gene: 5. This chain's CDR3 is CASSSRLAGNSYEQYF. CDR3 in DNA: TGTGCCAGCAGTTCCCGACTAGCGGGAAACTCCTACGAGCAGTACTTC.

The table lists this clonotype with a few counts. The rearrangement uses TRBV10-3 and TRBJ2-1, with 9 bases fitting TRBD2. CDR3 length: 15 amino acids. From germline, CDR1 is ENHRY and CDR2 SYGVKD. Trimming took 0 bases from V and 6 from J; bases not matched to a gene: 3. The CDR3 region has the DNA TGTGCCATCAGTGAGTCCGGACTAGCGTCCAATGAGCAGTTCTTC. It encodes CAISESGLASNEQFF.